This is a list of T cell receptor beta chains from one sample in a study of early T cells in non-severe SARS-CoV-2 infection. One entry per CDR3 protein, called by TCRdb with MiXCR from the 5' RACE reads. The data show 46,000 or so distinct CDR3 sequences, 4% to 4.5% seen once. The sequenced sample was whole blood. These receptors came from an adult who was a healthcare worker with PCR-confirmed SARS-CoV-2 infection or an uninfected control (not recorded which). Both conserved end residues are part of each CDR3. Fields, in order: V gene, clone size, D gene, J gene, CDR3 protein, CDR3 DNA. The D gene is left open where the match is weak. The size field is filled for only some rows; it gives once, few, many or a size class.

v_call: TRBV19
clone_size: many
d_call: .
j_call: TRBJ2-1
cdr3_aa: CASSRRREEQFF
cdr3_nt: TGTGCCAGTAGCCGCCGCAGGGAAGAGCAGTTCTTC

v_call: TRBV20-1
clone_size: many
d_call: TRBD2
j_call: TRBJ2-5
cdr3_aa: CSAREPGLARETQYF
cdr3_nt: TGCAGTGCTAGAGAACCGGGACTAGCGCGGGAGACCCAGTACTTC

v_call: TRBV7-9
clone_size: .
d_call: .
j_call: TRBJ1-4
cdr3_aa: CASSLGGENEKLFF
cdr3_nt: TGTGCCAGCAGCTTGGGGGGCGAAAATGAAAAACTGTTTTTT

v_call: TRBV12-3/TRBV12-4
clone_size: many
d_call: TRBD2
j_call: TRBJ2-5
cdr3_aa: CASSSLLAGGSETQYF
cdr3_nt: TGTGCCAGCAGTTCCCTCCTAGCGGGGGGGTCGGAGACCCAGTACTTC

v_call: TRBV2
clone_size: many
d_call: .
j_call: TRBJ1-2
cdr3_aa: CASSGLSWKRYTF
cdr3_nt: TGTGCCAGCTCCGGCCTATCGTGGAAGCGCTACACCTTC

v_call: TRBV19
clone_size: many
d_call: TRBD2
j_call: TRBJ2-1
cdr3_aa: CASESAGGYNEQFF
cdr3_nt: TGTGCCAGTGAGTCGGCGGGAGGGTACAATGAGCAGTTCTTC

v_call: TRBV20-1
clone_size: many
d_call: .
j_call: TRBJ1-2
cdr3_aa: CSAGEAYGYTF
cdr3_nt: TGCAGTGCTGGGGAAGCGTATGGCTACACCTTC

v_call: TRBV6-1
clone_size: many
d_call: .
j_call: TRBJ2-7
cdr3_aa: CASRIASSYEQYF
cdr3_nt: TGTGCCAGCAGAATAGCAAGCTCCTACGAGCAGTACTTC

v_call: TRBV19
clone_size: .
d_call: .
j_call: TRBJ2-3
cdr3_aa: CASSGGRLADTQYF
cdr3_nt: TGTGCCAGTAGTGGGGGTCGGTTGGCAGATACGCAGTATTTT

v_call: TRBV12-3/TRBV12-4
clone_size: .
d_call: .
j_call: TRBJ2-7
cdr3_aa: CASSLEITYEQYF
cdr3_nt: TGTGCCAGCAGTTTAGAGATAACCTACGAGCAGTACTTC

v_call: TRBV24-1
clone_size: many
d_call: TRBD2
j_call: TRBJ2-3
cdr3_aa: CATRGSSGSDTQYF
cdr3_nt: TGTGCCACCAGGGGGTCTAGCGGGTCCGATACGCAGTATTTT

v_call: TRBV5-1
clone_size: many
d_call: .
j_call: TRBJ2-3
cdr3_aa: CASSSLVRDTQYF
cdr3_nt: TGCGCCAGCAGCTCCTTAGTCCGCGATACGCAGTATTTT

v_call: TRBV30
clone_size: few
d_call: .
j_call: TRBJ2-2
cdr3_aa: CALWDGRKNTGELFF
cdr3_nt: TGTGCACTTTGGGACGGCAGGAAGAACACCGGGGAGCTGTTTTTT

v_call: TRBV5-1
clone_size: many
d_call: TRBD1
j_call: TRBJ1-2
cdr3_aa: CASSVGTGKGFNYGYTF
cdr3_nt: TGCGCCAGCAGCGTCGGGACAGGGAAAGGCTTCAACTATGGCTACACCTTC

v_call: TRBV14
clone_size: many
d_call: .
j_call: TRBJ2-1
cdr3_aa: CASSQAGGRNNEQFF
cdr3_nt: TGTGCCAGCAGCCAAGCCGGGGGCCGTAACAATGAGCAGTTCTTC

v_call: TRBV28
clone_size: many
d_call: .
j_call: TRBJ2-6
cdr3_aa: CASRVGARGANVLTF
cdr3_nt: TGTGCCAGCAGGGTCGGGGCCCGGGGGGCCAACGTCCTGACTTTC

v_call: TRBV2
clone_size: few
d_call: .
j_call: TRBJ2-3
cdr3_aa: CASSRLVATTDTQYF
cdr3_nt: TGTGCCAGCAGTCGATTGGTGGCTACCACAGATACGCAGTATTTT

v_call: TRBV5-1
clone_size: many
d_call: .
j_call: TRBJ2-1
cdr3_aa: CASTTPQGRNNEQFF
cdr3_nt: TGCGCCAGCACAACACCACAGGGACGAAACAATGAGCAGTTCTTC

v_call: TRBV10-1
clone_size: many
d_call: TRBD2
j_call: TRBJ2-5
cdr3_aa: CASSEIAGGQETQYF
cdr3_nt: TGCGCCAGCAGTGAAATAGCGGGGGGTCAAGAGACCCAGTACTTC

v_call: TRBV7-9
clone_size: many
d_call: .
j_call: TRBJ2-1
cdr3_aa: CASSSTGPPAYNEQFF
cdr3_nt: TGTGCCAGCAGCTCAACAGGTCCCCCGGCCTACAATGAGCAGTTCTTC

v_call: TRBV11-2
clone_size: many
d_call: TRBD1
j_call: TRBJ2-1
cdr3_aa: CASSETGASYNEQFF
cdr3_nt: TGTGCCAGCAGCGAGACAGGGGCCTCCTACAATGAGCAGTTCTTC

v_call: TRBV7-3
clone_size: .
d_call: TRBD1
j_call: TRBJ2-7
cdr3_aa: CASSPGTGYSEQYF
cdr3_nt: TGTGCCAGCAGCCCAGGGACAGGGTACAGCGAGCAGTACTTC

v_call: TRBV10-3
clone_size: .
d_call: .
j_call: TRBJ2-5
cdr3_aa: CAISESQTQYF
cdr3_nt: TGTGCCATCAGTGAGTCGCAGACCCAGTACTTC

v_call: TRBV7-9
clone_size: many
d_call: .
j_call: TRBJ2-3
cdr3_aa: CASSTSTDTQYF
cdr3_nt: TGTGCCAGCAGCACTAGCACAGATACGCAGTATTTT

v_call: TRBV29-1
clone_size: many
d_call: TRBD2
j_call: TRBJ2-3
cdr3_aa: CSAVASGGPTDTQYF
cdr3_nt: TGCAGCGCAGTAGCTAGCGGGGGACCCACAGATACGCAGTATTTT

v_call: TRBV3-2
clone_size: many
d_call: .
j_call: TRBJ2-7
cdr3_aa: CASSQEGYEQYF
cdr3_nt: TGTGCCAGCAGCCAAGAAGGCTACGAGCAGTACTTC

v_call: TRBV7-3
clone_size: many
d_call: TRBD2
j_call: TRBJ2-1
cdr3_aa: CASSLKVGLGNEQFF
cdr3_nt: TGTGCCAGCAGCTTAAAGGTGGGACTAGGCAATGAGCAGTTCTTC

v_call: TRBV29-1
clone_size: many
d_call: .
j_call: TRBJ2-1
cdr3_aa: CSVAGRTTSVRNEQFF
cdr3_nt: TGCAGCGTTGCGGGACGGACGACCTCAGTACGTAATGAGCAGTTCTTC

v_call: TRBV18
clone_size: many
d_call: .
j_call: TRBJ2-1
cdr3_aa: CASSSLGQGNNEQFF
cdr3_nt: TGTGCCAGCTCATCATTGGGGCAGGGCAACAATGAGCAGTTCTTC

v_call: TRBV7-6
clone_size: many
d_call: .
j_call: TRBJ2-5
cdr3_aa: CASSSAGALIQETQYF
cdr3_nt: TGTGCCAGCAGCTCTGCAGGCGCGTTAATCCAAGAGACCCAGTACTTC

v_call: TRBV24-1
clone_size: many
d_call: TRBD2
j_call: TRBJ2-1
cdr3_aa: CATSDPTSDSSYNEQFF
cdr3_nt: TGTGCCACCAGTGATCCCACTAGCGACAGCTCCTACAATGAGCAGTTCTTC

v_call: TRBV18
clone_size: many
d_call: .
j_call: TRBJ2-7
cdr3_aa: CASSPDYLSYEQYF
cdr3_nt: TGTGCCAGCTCACCCGACTACCTCTCCTACGAGCAGTACTTC

v_call: TRBV2
clone_size: few
d_call: .
j_call: TRBJ1-5
cdr3_aa: CASTGMVGQPQHF
cdr3_nt: TGTGCCAGCACTGGAATGGTCGGTCAGCCCCAGCATTTT

v_call: TRBV6-4
clone_size: many
d_call: TRBD1
j_call: TRBJ2-2
cdr3_aa: CASRDREATGELFF
cdr3_nt: TGTGCCAGCAGGGACAGGGAGGCCACCGGGGAGCTGTTTTTT

v_call: TRBV13
clone_size: many
d_call: TRBD2
j_call: TRBJ2-3
cdr3_aa: CASSPSAGGGTDTQYF
cdr3_nt: TGTGCCAGCAGCCCCTCCGCGGGGGGCGGCACAGATACGCAGTATTTT

v_call: TRBV3-1
clone_size: .
d_call: .
j_call: TRBJ2-1
cdr3_aa: CASSLTDPVLSEQFF
cdr3_nt: TGTGCCAGCAGCCTAACGGACCCGGTATTAAGTGAGCAGTTCTTC

v_call: TRBV10-2
clone_size: many
d_call: .
j_call: TRBJ2-5
cdr3_aa: CASSESRGTQYF
cdr3_nt: TGCGCCAGCAGTGAGTCGAGGGGGACCCAGTACTTC

v_call: TRBV6-6
clone_size: many
d_call: TRBD1
j_call: TRBJ1-5
cdr3_aa: CASTLGQSNQPQHF
cdr3_nt: TGTGCCAGCACCTTGGGACAGAGCAATCAGCCCCAGCATTTT

v_call: TRBV12-5
clone_size: many
d_call: TRBD1
j_call: TRBJ2-6
cdr3_aa: CASGSGTGGAGANVLTF
cdr3_nt: TGTGCTAGTGGTTCCGGGACAGGGGGCGCTGGGGCCAACGTCCTGACTTTC

v_call: TRBV10-3
clone_size: many
d_call: .
j_call: TRBJ2-7
cdr3_aa: CAIAGAGTYEQYF
cdr3_nt: TGTGCCATCGCGGGGGCAGGAACCTACGAGCAGTACTTC

v_call: TRBV7-9
clone_size: few
d_call: .
j_call: TRBJ2-2
cdr3_aa: CASSLARRNTGELFF
cdr3_nt: TGTGCCAGCAGCTTAGCACGGAGGAACACCGGGGAGCTGTTTTTT

v_call: TRBV7-6
clone_size: many
d_call: .
j_call: TRBJ2-2
cdr3_aa: CASSFLYSAGELFF
cdr3_nt: TGTGCCAGCAGCTTTTTGTATAGTGCCGGGGAGCTGTTTTTT

v_call: TRBV6-5
clone_size: many
d_call: TRBD1
j_call: TRBJ2-7
cdr3_aa: CATGGMGQGSSYEQYF
cdr3_nt: TGTGCCACCGGTGGGATGGGACAGGGTAGCTCCTACGAGCAGTACTTC

v_call: TRBV29-1
clone_size: many
d_call: TRBD2
j_call: TRBJ2-2
cdr3_aa: CSAKGLTNTGELFF
cdr3_nt: TGCAGCGCTAAGGGACTAACGAACACCGGGGAGCTGTTTTTT

v_call: TRBV2
clone_size: .
d_call: .
j_call: TRBJ1-1
cdr3_aa: CASSARVNTEAFF
cdr3_nt: TGTGCCAGCAGTGCGAGGGTGAACACTGAAGCTTTCTTT

v_call: TRBV29-1
clone_size: many
d_call: .
j_call: TRBJ1-5
cdr3_aa: CSVYRSLYIGYQPQHF
cdr3_nt: TGCAGCGTCTACCGGAGCCTGTATATAGGCTACCAGCCCCAGCATTTT

v_call: TRBV29-1
clone_size: few
d_call: .
j_call: TRBJ1-3
cdr3_aa: CSVLDRIASENTIYF
cdr3_nt: TGCAGCGTACTTGATAGAATTGCCTCTGAAAACACCATATATTTT

v_call: TRBV7-6
clone_size: many
d_call: TRBD2
j_call: TRBJ2-1
cdr3_aa: CASSLAGEVDEQFF
cdr3_nt: TGTGCCAGCTCACTAGCGGGAGAAGTCGATGAGCAGTTCTTC

v_call: TRBV2
clone_size: .
d_call: .
j_call: TRBJ2-5
cdr3_aa: CAYSGPPQTQYF
cdr3_nt: TGTGCCTATAGCGGACCCCCACAGACCCAGTACTTC

v_call: TRBV6-2/TRBV6-3
clone_size: .
d_call: TRBD2
j_call: TRBJ2-1
cdr3_aa: CASSRELAGNNEQFF
cdr3_nt: TGTGCCAGCAGCCGCGAGCTAGCGGGAAACAATGAGCAGTTCTTC

v_call: TRBV7-6
clone_size: .
d_call: .
j_call: TRBJ1-2
cdr3_aa: CASSIQPYGYTF
cdr3_nt: TGTGCCAGCAGCATCCAACCTTATGGCTACACCTTC

v_call: TRBV25-1
clone_size: many
d_call: .
j_call: TRBJ1-5
cdr3_aa: CASSELALNQPQHF
cdr3_nt: TGTGCCAGCAGTGAATTGGCGCTAAATCAGCCCCAGCATTTT

v_call: TRBV11-2
clone_size: .
d_call: .
j_call: TRBJ2-7
cdr3_aa: CASSLELARYEQYF
cdr3_nt: TGTGCCAGCAGCTTAGAGCTAGCTCGATACGAGCAGTACTTC

v_call: TRBV9
clone_size: many
d_call: TRBD2
j_call: TRBJ2-1
cdr3_aa: CASSVTSGVYNEQFF
cdr3_nt: TGTGCCAGCAGCGTAACTAGCGGGGTATACAATGAGCAGTTCTTC

v_call: TRBV7-2
clone_size: few
d_call: .
j_call: TRBJ2-2
cdr3_aa: CASSTNTGELFF
cdr3_nt: TGTGCCAGCAGCACGAACACCGGGGAGCTGTTTTTT

v_call: TRBV6-5
clone_size: many
d_call: .
j_call: TRBJ2-5
cdr3_aa: CAAGMGYGQETQYF
cdr3_nt: TGTGCCGCAGGGATGGGGTACGGACAAGAGACCCAGTACTTC

v_call: TRBV18
clone_size: many
d_call: .
j_call: TRBJ2-7
cdr3_aa: CASSLSYGRGADEQYF
cdr3_nt: TGTGCCAGCTCACTCTCCTATGGACGGGGGGCGGACGAGCAGTACTTC

v_call: TRBV11-2
clone_size: many
d_call: .
j_call: TRBJ2-1
cdr3_aa: CASSLAGALNEQFF
cdr3_nt: TGTGCCAGCAGCTTAGCGGGAGCACTCAATGAGCAGTTCTTC